This TCR beta chain was sequenced for a study of T cells in Graves' hyperthyroidism and ophthalmopathy. Study results and limitations: Blood samples included most of the expanded thyroid clonotypes exceeding 0.001.

Points on this clonotype: Its specificity is not known.

Using RNA transcripts as the source, TCR beta CDR3 regions were amplified. TCR CDR3 regions were first amplified by RT-PCR with HTBI primers. TCRdb called the multiplex PCR reads again in MiXCR, with one record for every CDR3 protein. The sample yields under 650,000 distinct CDR3 sequences, roughly 16% seen once. The V gene end was trimmed by 6 bases and the J gene end by 5 bases; junction bases not matched to a gene: 10. The CDR3 is 15 amino acids. The chain employs TRBV12-3 or TRBV12-4 and TRBJ1-1; 9 bases match TRBD1. The sample comprised blood. The receptor's source is a woman in her 30s with Graves' hyperthyroidism. The CDR3 DNA is TGTGCCAGCAGCTTGATACAGGGGGCGCGGACTGAAGCTTTCTTT. As protein: CASSLIQGARTEAFF.